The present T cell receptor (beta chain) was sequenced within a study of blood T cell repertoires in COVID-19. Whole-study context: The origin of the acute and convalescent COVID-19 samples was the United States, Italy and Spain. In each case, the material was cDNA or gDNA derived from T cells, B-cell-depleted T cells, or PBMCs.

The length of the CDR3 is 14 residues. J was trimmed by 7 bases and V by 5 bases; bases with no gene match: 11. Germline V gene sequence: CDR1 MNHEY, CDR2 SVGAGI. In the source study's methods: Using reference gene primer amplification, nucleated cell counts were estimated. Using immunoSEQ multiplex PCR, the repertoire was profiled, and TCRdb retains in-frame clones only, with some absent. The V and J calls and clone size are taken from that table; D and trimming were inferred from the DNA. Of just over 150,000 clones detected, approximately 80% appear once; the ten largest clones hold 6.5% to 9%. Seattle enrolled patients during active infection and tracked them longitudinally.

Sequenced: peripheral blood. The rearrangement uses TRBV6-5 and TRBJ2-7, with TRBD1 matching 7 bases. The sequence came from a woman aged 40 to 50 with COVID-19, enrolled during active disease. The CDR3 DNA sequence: TGTGCCAGCAGTCGCGAGACAGGGCTTAGGGAGCAGTACTTC. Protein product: CASSRETGLREQYF.